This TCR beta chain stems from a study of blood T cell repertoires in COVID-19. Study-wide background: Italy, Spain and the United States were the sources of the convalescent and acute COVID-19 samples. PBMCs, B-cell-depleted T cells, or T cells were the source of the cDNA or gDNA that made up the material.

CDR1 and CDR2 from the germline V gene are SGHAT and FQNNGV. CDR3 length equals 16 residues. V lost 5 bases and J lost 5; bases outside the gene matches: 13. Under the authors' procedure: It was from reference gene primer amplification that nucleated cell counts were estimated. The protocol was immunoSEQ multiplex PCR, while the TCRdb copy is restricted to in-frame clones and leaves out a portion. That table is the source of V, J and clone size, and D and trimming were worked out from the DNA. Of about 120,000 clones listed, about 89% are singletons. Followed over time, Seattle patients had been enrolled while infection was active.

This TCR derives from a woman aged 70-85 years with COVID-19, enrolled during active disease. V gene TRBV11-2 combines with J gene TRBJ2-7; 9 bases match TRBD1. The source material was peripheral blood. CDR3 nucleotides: TGTGCCAGCAGCCGATTACCGGGACAGGGTGCCGACGAGCAGTACTTC. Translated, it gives CASSRLPGQGADEQYF.